The T cell receptor beta chain described here comes from a study of technical replicates of blood from four donors. TCRdb's copy holds only in-frame clones and misses some; the assay was immunoSEQ multiplex PCR. The repertoire includes about 56,000 clones, just under 95% of them detected once, and about 3.9% sits in the top ten. This CDR3 region has 15 residues. CDR1 and CDR2 from the germline V gene are SGHTS and YDEGEE. V trimming: 0 bases; J trimming: 6 bases; junction bases outside the gene matches: 4. The source material was PBMCs. This clonotype was obtained from a human donor in good health. Some clones in this sample may be carry-over from other donors' samples. The genes are TRBV5-8 and TRBJ2-1, with 9 positions matching TRBD2. The CDR3 coding sequence is TGTGCCAGCAGCTTGGGGCTAGCGGGGATCAATGAGCAGTTCTTC. Its translation is CASSLGLAGINEQFF.